This is a list of T cell receptor beta chains from one sample in a study of a mutant IDH1 vaccine in newly diagnosed glioma. The data were produced by immunoSEQ multiplex PCR, yet TCRdb's version contains in-frame clones alone and is incomplete. This table holds about 68,000 clones, around 82% found once. Their antigens remain unidentified. Sequencing used PBMCs, obtained from a glioma patient whose treatment included an IDH1 peptide vaccine. Receptor source: a young man with glioma. The conserved cysteine and the conserved F or W are not part of the CDR3 here. The D gene is left open where the match is weak.

d_gene	v_gene	CDR3aa
NA	TRBV19	ASKGLHSGANVLT
NA	TRBV5-1	ASSLAGLPYNSPLH
TRBD2	TRBV12-5	ASGLGTSGRAGLNEQF
NA	TRBV5-5	ASSLGRVGLEY
TRBD1	TRBV7-3	ASRPDRASRYGYT
NA	TRBV12-5	ASGPPVDSSGNTIY
NA	TRBV5-1	ASSLVSGVEGYT
NA	TRBV5-6	ASSFSPGKQPTYGYT
TRBD1	TRBV7-2	ASSPMRDRGSTGELF
TRBD2	TRBV29-1	SVSGTSGGTDTQY
NA	TRBV28	ASSFPGGIEYGYT
TRBD1	TRBV5-1	ASSLTGQQLNEQF
TRBD2	TRBV28	ASRRWSGTSGPSYNEQF
NA	TRBV5-1	ANPPGPNEKLF
NA	TRBV5-4	ASSTDRNTIY
NA	TRBV15	ATSRGGTANEKLF
NA	TRBV7-2	ASSKRGGGEKLF
TRBD1	TRBV7-6	ASSAGQPLHGYT
NA	TRBV4-3	ASSQVGGNTEAF
NA	TRBV7-6	ASSLDEKQETQY
NA	TRBV7-8	ASSEFSSNQPQH
TRBD1	TRBV7-8	ASSQWRTGGRNQPQH